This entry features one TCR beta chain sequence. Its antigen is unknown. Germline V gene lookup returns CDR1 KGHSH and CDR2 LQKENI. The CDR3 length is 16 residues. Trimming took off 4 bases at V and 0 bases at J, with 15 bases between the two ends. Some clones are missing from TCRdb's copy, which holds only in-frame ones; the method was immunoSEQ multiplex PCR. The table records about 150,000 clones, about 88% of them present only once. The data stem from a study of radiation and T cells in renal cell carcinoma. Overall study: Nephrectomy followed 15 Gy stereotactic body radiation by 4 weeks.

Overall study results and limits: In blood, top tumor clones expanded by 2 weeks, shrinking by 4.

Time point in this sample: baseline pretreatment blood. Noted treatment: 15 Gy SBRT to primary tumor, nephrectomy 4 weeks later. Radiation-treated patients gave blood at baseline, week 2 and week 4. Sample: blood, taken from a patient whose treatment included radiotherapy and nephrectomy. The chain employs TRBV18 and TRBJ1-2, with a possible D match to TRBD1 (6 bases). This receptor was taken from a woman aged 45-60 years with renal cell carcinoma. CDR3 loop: CASSLRTVGTNYGYTF. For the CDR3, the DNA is TGTGCCAGCTCACTCCGGACAGTCGGGACTAACTATGGCTACACCTTC. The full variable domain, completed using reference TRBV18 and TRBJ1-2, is NAGVMQNPRHLVRRRGQEARLRCSPMKGHSHVYWYRQLPEEGLKFMVYLQKENIIDESGMPKERFSAEFPKEGPSILRIQQVVRGDSAAYFCASSLRTVGTNYGYTFGSGTRLTVV.